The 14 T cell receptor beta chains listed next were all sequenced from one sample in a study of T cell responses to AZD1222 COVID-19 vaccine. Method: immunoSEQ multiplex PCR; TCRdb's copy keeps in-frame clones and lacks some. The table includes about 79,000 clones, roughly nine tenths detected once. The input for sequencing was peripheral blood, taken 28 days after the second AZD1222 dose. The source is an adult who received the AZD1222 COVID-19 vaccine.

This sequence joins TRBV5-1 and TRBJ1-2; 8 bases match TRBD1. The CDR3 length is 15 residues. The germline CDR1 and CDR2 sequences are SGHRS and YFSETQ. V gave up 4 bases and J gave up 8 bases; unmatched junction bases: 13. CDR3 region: CASSPWGQDAVGYTF. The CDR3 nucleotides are TGCGCCAGCAGCCCCTGGGGACAGGATGCCGTGGGCTACACCTTC. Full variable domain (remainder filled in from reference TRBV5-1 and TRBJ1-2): KAGVTQTPRYLIKTRGQQVTLSCSPISGHRSVSWYQQTPGQGLQFLFEYFSETQRNKGNFPGRFSGRQFSNSRSEMNVSTLELGDSALYLCASSPWGQDAVGYTFGSGTRLTVV.

CDR3 DNA sequence: TGTGCCACCAGCAGCCTGTGGCGGGAAGAGACCCAGTACTTC. Translating it yields CATSSLWREETQYF. The V and J genes are TRBV15 and TRBJ2-5; TRBD2 is a possible D gene (5 bases). The CDR3 runs to 14 residues. Trimming shortened V by 3 bases and J by 3 bases, and 11 bases separated the two germline ends. Germline V gene sequence: CDR1 LNHNV, CDR2 YYDKDF (reference sequence).

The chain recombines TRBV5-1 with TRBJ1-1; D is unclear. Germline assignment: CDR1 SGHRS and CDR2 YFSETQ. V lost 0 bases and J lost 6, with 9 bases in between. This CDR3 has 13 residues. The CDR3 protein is CASSLGEGAEAFF. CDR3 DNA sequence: TGCGCCAGCAGCTTGGGGGAGGGAGCTGAAGCTTTCTTT.

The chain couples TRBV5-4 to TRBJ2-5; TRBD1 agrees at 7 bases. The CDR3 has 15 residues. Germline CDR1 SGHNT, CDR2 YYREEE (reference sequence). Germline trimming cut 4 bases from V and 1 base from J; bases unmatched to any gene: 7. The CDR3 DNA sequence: TGTGCCAGCAGCACGGGACAGTCGATCCAAGAGACCCAGTACTTC. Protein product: CASSTGQSIQETQYF.

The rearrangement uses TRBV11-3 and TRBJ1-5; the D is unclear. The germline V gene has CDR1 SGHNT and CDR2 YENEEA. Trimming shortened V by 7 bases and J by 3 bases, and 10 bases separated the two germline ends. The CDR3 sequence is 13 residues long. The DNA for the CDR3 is TGTGCCAGCAACCCGGACCCCAATCAGCCCCAGCATTTT. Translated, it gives CASNPDPNQPQHF. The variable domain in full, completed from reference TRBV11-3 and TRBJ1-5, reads EAGVVQSPRYKIIEKKQPVAFWCNPISGHNTLYWYLQNLGQGPELLIRYENEEAVDDSQLPKDRFSAERLKGVDSTLKIQPAELGDSAVYLCASNPDPNQPQHFGDGTRLSIL.

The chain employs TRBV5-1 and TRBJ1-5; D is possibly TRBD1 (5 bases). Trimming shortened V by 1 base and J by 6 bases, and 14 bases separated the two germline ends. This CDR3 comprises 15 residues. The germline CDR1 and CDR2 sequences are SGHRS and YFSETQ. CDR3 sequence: CASSLLGEASQPQHF. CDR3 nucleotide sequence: TGCGCCAGCAGCTTGTTGGGGGAGGCGAGTCAGCCCCAGCATTTT.

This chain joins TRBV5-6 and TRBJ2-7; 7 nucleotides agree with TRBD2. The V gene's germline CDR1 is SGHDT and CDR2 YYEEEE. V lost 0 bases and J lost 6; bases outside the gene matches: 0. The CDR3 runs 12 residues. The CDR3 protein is CASSLAGGEQYF. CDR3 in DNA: TGTGCCAGCAGCTTGGCGGGGGGCGAGCAGTACTTC. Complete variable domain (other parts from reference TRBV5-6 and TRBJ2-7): DAGVTQSPTHLIKTRGQQVTLRCSPKSGHDTVSWYQQALGQGPQFIFQYYEEEERQRGNFPDRFSGHQFPNYSSELNVNALLLGDSALYLCASSLAGGEQYFGPGTRLTVT.

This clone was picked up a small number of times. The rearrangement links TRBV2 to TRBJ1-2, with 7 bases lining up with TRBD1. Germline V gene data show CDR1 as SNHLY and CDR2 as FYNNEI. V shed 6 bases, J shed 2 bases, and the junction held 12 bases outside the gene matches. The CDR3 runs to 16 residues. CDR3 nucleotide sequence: TGTGCCAGCAGGAGGGCTCCTGACAGGGAAAACTATGGCTACACCTTC. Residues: CASRRAPDRENYGYTF.

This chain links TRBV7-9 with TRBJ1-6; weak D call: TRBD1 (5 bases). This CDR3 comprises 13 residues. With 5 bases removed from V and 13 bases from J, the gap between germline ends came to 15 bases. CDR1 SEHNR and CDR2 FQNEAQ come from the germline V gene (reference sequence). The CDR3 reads CASSPGLRGPLHF. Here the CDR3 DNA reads TGTGCCAGCAGCCCAGGCCTGAGGGGCCCCCTCCACTTT.

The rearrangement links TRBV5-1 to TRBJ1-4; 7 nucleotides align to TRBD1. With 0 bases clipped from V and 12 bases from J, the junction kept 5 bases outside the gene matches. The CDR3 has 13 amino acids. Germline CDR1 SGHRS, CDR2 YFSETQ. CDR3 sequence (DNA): TGCGCCAGCAGCTTGGATAGGGGGCCGGAACTGTTTTTT. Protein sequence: CASSLDRGPELFF.

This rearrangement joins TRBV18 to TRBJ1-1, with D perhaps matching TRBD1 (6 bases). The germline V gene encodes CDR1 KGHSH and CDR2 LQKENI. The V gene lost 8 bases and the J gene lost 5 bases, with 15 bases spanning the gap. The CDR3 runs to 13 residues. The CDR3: CASASGEDTEAFF. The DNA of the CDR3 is TGTGCCAGCGCGTCAGGGGAAGATACTGAAGCTTTCTTT. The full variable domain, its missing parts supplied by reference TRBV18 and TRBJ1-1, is NAGVMQNPRHLVRRRGQEARLRCSPMKGHSHVYWYRQLPEEGLKFMVYLQKENIIDESGMPKERFSAEFPKEGPSILRIQQVVRGDSAAYFCASASGEDTEAFFGQGTRLTVV.

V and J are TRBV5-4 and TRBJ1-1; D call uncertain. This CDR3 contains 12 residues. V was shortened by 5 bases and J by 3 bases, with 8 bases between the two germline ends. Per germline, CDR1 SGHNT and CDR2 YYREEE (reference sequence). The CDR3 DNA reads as TGTGCCAGCAGGGACCTAGACACTGAAGCTTTCTTT. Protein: CASRDLDTEAFF.

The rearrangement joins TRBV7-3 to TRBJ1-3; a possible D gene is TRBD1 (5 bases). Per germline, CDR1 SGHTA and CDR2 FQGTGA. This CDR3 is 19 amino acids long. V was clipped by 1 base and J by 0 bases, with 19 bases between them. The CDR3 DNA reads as TGTGCCAGCAGCTTAAGGTTCACCGGACGGGGGACCTCTGGAAACACCATATATTTT. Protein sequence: CASSLRFTGRGTSGNTIYF.

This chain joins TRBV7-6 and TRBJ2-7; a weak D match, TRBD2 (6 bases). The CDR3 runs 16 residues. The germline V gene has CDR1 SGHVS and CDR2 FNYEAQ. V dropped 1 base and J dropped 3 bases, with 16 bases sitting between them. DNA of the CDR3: TGTGCCAGCAGCTTAGTTGGGACTGTAGGGGTCTACGAGCAGTACTTC. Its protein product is CASSLVGTVGVYEQYF.